This T cell receptor (beta chain) was recovered during a study of shared clonotypes between healthy human individuals. Sequenced by immunoSEQ multiplex PCR; TCRdb stores in-frame clones only, minus some. The table lists over 2,000,000 clones, just under 95% of them singletons. CDR1 and CDR2 from the germline V gene are SNHLY and FYNNEI. The V gene lost 8 bases and the J gene lost 2 bases, with 7 bases spanning the gap. This CDR3 is built from 11 residues. Terminally differentiated effector memory CD45RA+ cells were excluded from the naive CD8 cells, which were CD45RO-negative and positively selected for CCR7. Regarding this clone: The sample contains more than one DNA sequence encoding this CDR3.

The specimen sequenced was naive CD8+ T cells from PBMCs. The clonotype comes from a man in his late teens or twenties in good health. Some clones in this sample may be carry-over from other donors' samples. J is TRBJ2-7 and V is TRBV2, with unresolved D. CDR3 nucleotides: TGTGCCAGCCGCGGAACCTACGAGCAGTACTTC. Translated: CASRGTYEQYF.